These T cell receptor beta chains were read from a single sample in a study of cytomegalovirus exposure and HLA in healthy donors. The data were produced by immunoSEQ multiplex PCR, yet TCRdb's version contains in-frame clones alone and is incomplete. The repertoire holds some 270,000 clones, with 80% to 90% as singletons. Sequencing was performed on PBMCs. The receptors stem from a woman between 18 and 30 years old in good health and CMV-seronegative. Each CDR3 is given with its conserved first and last residue. A D gene is named only where the DNA matches it firmly. Expanded clones get a size class; other rows say once, few or many, or leave the size out.

d_gene	abundance	j_gene	v_gene	CDR3nt	CDR3aa
TRBD2	-	TRBJ2-5	TRBV6-4	TGTGCCAGCAGTGTGGCTAGCGGGAAGGGGACCCAGTACTTC	CASSVASGKGTQYF
-	-	TRBJ1-2	TRBV19	TGTGCCAGTAGTATAAGGGACAAAGCAGGGGTTAACCCTCATTTCTACACCTTC	CASSIRDKAGVNPHFYTF
-	-	TRBJ2-5	TRBV7-9	TGTGCCAGCAGCTTTCGGGGCCAAGAGACCCAGTACTTC	CASSFRGQETQYF
-	-	TRBJ2-7	TRBV4-3	TGCGCCAGCAGCCAAGACGGGCGGGCCTACGAGCAGTACTTC	CASSQDGRAYEQYF
-	-	TRBJ2-1	TRBV30	TGTGCCTGGAGTGTAGGCGGAGGATACAATGAGCAGTTCTTC	CAWSVGGGYNEQFF
TRBD2	-	TRBJ2-3	TRBV5-1	TGCGCCAGCAGCTTGGCCCTAGCGGGGGTCGCAGATACGCAGTATTTT	CASSLALAGVADTQYF
TRBD2	-	TRBJ2-7	TRBV6-4	TGTGCCAGCAGTGACGTATGCGGCGGGGGGGGGCGAACTCTCTACGAGCAGTACTTC	CASSDVCGGGGRTLYEQYF
-	many	TRBJ1-5	TRBV7-2	TGTGCCAGCAGCTTAGTTTGGGCGAGCAATCAGCCCCAGCATTTT	CASSLVWASNQPQHF
-	-	TRBJ2-3	TRBV21-1	TGTGCCCTACAGTGGGAGAAAGATACGCAGTATTTT	CALQWEKDTQYF
TRBD2	-	TRBJ2-2	TRBV10-1	TGCGCCAGCAGTGTCCAGCGGGGGTCGAACACCGGGGAGCTGTTTTTT	CASSVQRGSNTGELFF
-	-	TRBJ2-7	TRBV28	TGTGCCAGCAGTTTAAGACTGGTCGGAGGGAAAGTATCCTACGAGCAGTACTTC	CASSLRLVGGKVSYEQYF
-	-	TRBJ1-1	TRBV9	TGTGCCAGCAGCTCATTAAAGGGGGAGTTGGGTTTCTTT	CASSSLKGELGFF
TRBD1	-	TRBJ1-6	TRBV9	TGTGCCAGCAGCAAAGGGGGACAGGGTCATCCAGGTTCACCCCTCCACTTT	CASSKGGQGHPGSPLHF
-	once	TRBJ2-3	TRBV7-3	TGTGCCAGCAGCTTTTGGGGGGGCCAGGCAAGAGATACGCAGTATTTT	CASSFWGGQARDTQYF
TRBD1	-	TRBJ2-7	TRBV29-1	TGCAGCGTTGAAGGAGACAGGGGGGGCTACGAGCAGTACTTC	CSVEGDRGGYEQYF
-	-	TRBJ2-7	TRBV6-6	TGTGCCAGCAGCGCGGGGAGTAACGAGCAGTACTTC	CASSAGSNEQYF
-	-	TRBJ2-5	TRBV7-3	TGTGCCAGCAGCTTCGGGATTCGGGAGACCCAGTACTTC	CASSFGIRETQYF
TRBD1	-	TRBJ2-5	TRBV2	TGTGCCAGCGTTGGGTCCAGGGGGGAGACCCAGTACTTC	CASVGSRGETQYF
TRBD2	-	TRBJ2-3	TRBV7-9	TGTGCCAGCATATGGACTAGCGCCACAGATACGCAGTATTTT	CASIWTSATDTQYF
TRBD2	-	TRBJ2-7	TRBV13	TGTGCCAGCAGCTTAGGAATTGCTAGCGGGAACTACGAGCAGTACTTC	CASSLGIASGNYEQYF
-	-	TRBJ1-2	TRBV30	TGTGCCTGGATCCTGGGCCAGGGGAATGGCTACACCTTC	CAWILGQGNGYTF
-	few	TRBJ1-4	TRBV20-1	TGCAGTGCTACCTTGGGAGGAGCCTCGATCTTT	CSATLGGASIF
-	once	TRBJ1-2	TRBV6-5	TGTGCCAGCAGTTACTCGCAGGTGAACTATGGCTACACCTTC	CASSYSQVNYGYTF
TRBD1	-	TRBJ2-7	TRBV27	TGTGCCAGCCGCGGACAGGGGGCTCAGAAGCAGTACTTC	CASRGQGAQKQYF
TRBD1	-	TRBJ1-1	TRBV5-1	TGCGCCAGCAGCTTGACAGGGGGCGATTTCTCAGGAATGGACACTGAAGCTTTCTTT	CASSLTGGDFSGMDTEAFF
TRBD2	-	TRBJ2-1	TRBV18	TGTGCCAGCTCACATACCCGGGAAGCGGGAGAGCAGTTCTTC	CASSHTREAGEQFF
-	few	TRBJ1-1	TRBV12-5	TGTGCTAGTGGTCACGGAAGGGGCACTGAAGCTTTCTTT	CASGHGRGTEAFF
TRBD2	-	TRBJ2-1	TRBV7-2	TGTGCCAGCAGCCAGAGGGGGACTAGCGGTTACAATGAGCAGTTCTTC	CASSQRGTSGYNEQFF
-	-	TRBJ2-7	TRBV25-1	TGTGCCAGCAGTGTCGGACACCCTGGGGAGCAGTACTTC	CASSVGHPGEQYF
TRBD1	-	TRBJ1-2	TRBV27	TGTGCCAGCAGTTTGGAAGGGACAGGGCTGGGGGGCTACACCTTC	CASSLEGTGLGGYTF
TRBD1	-	TRBJ1-4	TRBV6-5	TGTGCCAGCAGTTCACAGGGGTTGGCTAATGAAAAACTGTTTTTT	CASSSQGLANEKLFF
-	-	TRBJ2-7	TRBV27	TGTGCCAGCAGTTTATCATGGCAGGGGTTGCTGCAGTACTTC	CASSLSWQGLLQYF
-	once	TRBJ2-5	TRBV21-1	TGTGCCAGCAGCAAAGAGGGGGAGGGCCCAGAACGGGAGACCCAGTACTTC	CASSKEGEGPERETQYF
-	-	TRBJ2-7	TRBV7-2	TGTGCCAGCAGCTCGTTTTACGAGCAGTACTTC	CASSSFYEQYF
-	-	TRBJ2-6	TRBV2	TGTGCCAGCAGTGGTATCTCTGGGGCCAACGTCCTGACTTTC	CASSGISGANVLTF
TRBD2	-	TRBJ2-7	TRBV4-1	TGCGCCAGCAGCCAGGAGGAGGGGACTAGCGGCTACGAGCAGTACTTC	CASSQEEGTSGYEQYF
TRBD2	-	TRBJ2-1	TRBV6-1	TGTGCCAGCAGTGAACGTCTAGCGGGGGTTTACAATGAGCAGTTCTTC	CASSERLAGVYNEQFF
TRBD2	-	TRBJ2-1	TRBV6-5	TGTGCCAGCAGTAAACCGGGACTAGGATCTAATGAGCAGTTCTTC	CASSKPGLGSNEQFF
-	-	TRBJ2-5	TRBV27	TGTGCCAGCAGTTTAGATTTAGTCTACAGTCAAGAGACCCAGTACTTC	CASSLDLVYSQETQYF
TRBD2	-	TRBJ2-7	TRBV7-2	TGTGCCAGCAGCACCTCCCTCAGACTAGCGGGGGTCCCCTACGAGCAGTACTTC	CASSTSLRLAGVPYEQYF
TRBD1	-	TRBJ2-5	TRBV13	TGTGCCAGCAGCTTAAGGCAGGGGGTCGAGACCCAGTACTTC	CASSLRQGVETQYF
TRBD1	-	TRBJ2-7	TRBV10-2	TGCGCCAGCAGTGGGAGACAGGGGGCGCCGAACGAGCAGTACTTC	CASSGRQGAPNEQYF
-	few	TRBJ1-2	TRBV9	TGTGCCAGCAGCCCCCACCTCGACAGCCCAGCTAACTATGGCTACACCTTC	CASSPHLDSPANYGYTF
TRBD2	once	TRBJ2-1	TRBV5-4	TGTGCCAGCAGCTTCGGAGCGGGGGACTCCTACAATGAGCAGTTCTTC	CASSFGAGDSYNEQFF
TRBD2	-	TRBJ2-7	TRBV11-1	TGTGCCAGCAGCACAATAGCCAGTGCGGGAGAAAGGGGCTACGAGCAGTACTTC	CASSTIASAGERGYEQYF
TRBD1	-	TRBJ2-7	TRBV6-5	TGTGCCAGCAGTTGGGACAGGGAAGTGGCTGAGCAGTACTTC	CASSWDREVAEQYF
TRBD1	once	TRBJ1-2	TRBV6-5	TGTGCCAGCAGTTACTCCGGGACAGGGGGTAACTATGGCTACACCTTC	CASSYSGTGGNYGYTF
TRBD2	-	TRBJ2-3	TRBV5-1	TGCGCCAGCAGCAGACTAGCGGGGGGGCAAACTGGAGATACGCAGTATTTT	CASSRLAGGQTGDTQYF
-	-	TRBJ2-7	TRBV2	TGTGCCAGCAGTCGACAGAGTCTCTCCTACGAGCAGTACTTC	CASSRQSLSYEQYF
TRBD2	-	TRBJ2-1	TRBV7-9	TGTGCCAGCAGCTTAACCCGCCTAGCGGGACATGAGCAGTTCTTC	CASSLTRLAGHEQFF